This is a list of T cell receptor beta chains from one sample in a study of blood T cells in healthy people across ages. TCRdb re-called the 5' RACE reads through MiXCR, storing one row per CDR3 protein. The table includes over 1.5 million distinct CDR3 sequences, 40% to 55% detected once. Sequencing was performed on blood. These receptors originate from a woman between 40 and 50 years old in good health. CDR3s leave out the opening cysteine and the closing phenylalanine or tryptophan. Only part of the rows carry a size: once, few, many, or a class if the clone is expanded.

j_call v_call clone_size cdr3_aa
TRBJ2-5 TRBV25-1 - ASSESRGQETQY
TRBJ2-7 TRBV4-1 - ASSRGLSGAYEQY
TRBJ2-3 TRBV28 - AGSGGQSTDTQY
TRBJ2-7 TRBV13 - ASSSLTANYEQY
TRBJ2-1 TRBV29-1 few STVVPPAGYNEQF
TRBJ2-1 TRBV5-1 few ASTIGTSGNEQF
TRBJ2-7 TRBV6-2/TRBV6-3 - ASSPGGSREQY
- TRBV12-3/TRBV12-4 - AISTLYEQY
TRBJ1-2 TRBV6-5 - ASSYSGGRISGYT
TRBJ2-3 TRBV13 - ASSLTGPSDTQY
TRBJ2-5 TRBV7-2 - ASSSVSGEETQY
TRBJ2-5 TRBV12-3/TRBV12-4 - ASSWDVGETQY
TRBJ2-4 TRBV7-2 - ASSLLGMAGKNIQY
TRBJ2-7 TRBV5-1 - ASSLEVREYEQY
- TRBV28 few ASIGGQGGGEQY
TRBJ2-1 TRBV24-1 - ATSDSQGLGVNEQF
TRBJ2-7 TRBV19 - ASSSTWNSYEQY